This entry lists 32 T cell receptor beta chains sequenced from one sample in a study of blood T cell repertoires in COVID-19. The data were produced by immunoSEQ multiplex PCR, yet TCRdb's version contains in-frame clones alone and is incomplete. The sample lists 500,000 to 600,000 clones; approximately 88% were seen once. Sequenced input: peripheral blood. The source is a woman aged 50 to 60 with COVID-19, enrolled during active disease.

This clone was seen a few times. The V gene is TRBV5-1, the J gene TRBJ1-3; D unresolved. CDR3 size: 13 residues. V shed 5 bases and J shed 4 bases, with 10 bases lying between them. Germline V gene lookup returns CDR1 SGHRS and CDR2 YFSETQ. The CDR3 DNA sequence: TGCGCCAGCAGGGAAATACAGGGAAACACCATATATTTT. It is translated as CASREIQGNTIYF.

This rearrangement joins TRBV5-4 to TRBJ1-6; 7 bases map to TRBD1. This CDR3 spans 14 amino acids. V lost 4 bases, J lost 4 bases, and 2 bases stayed unmatched. Germline CDR1 and CDR2: SGHNT and YYREEE (reference sequence). The CDR3 loop reads CASSLDRYNSPLHF. CDR3 coding DNA: TGTGCCAGCAGCCTGGACAGGTATAATTCACCCCTCCACTTT.

This clone was detected only a few times. The chain has TRBV7-2 and TRBJ1-1, with D unresolved. Trimming stripped 5 bases from V and 3 bases from J, with 19 bases between. The CDR3 has 16 residues. Per germline, CDR1 SGHTA and CDR2 FQGNSA. The CDR3 reads CASSPQQSGGDTEAFF. For the CDR3, the DNA is TGTGCCAGCAGCCCCCAGCAGTCGGGAGGCGACACTGAAGCTTTCTTT.

The chain couples TRBV23-1 to TRBJ2-7; tentatively, D is TRBD2 (5 bases). TRBV23-1 is marked as an open reading frame, function uncertain. V shed 4 bases and J shed 3 bases, with 13 bases lying between them. The CDR3 totals 14 residues. The CDR3 DNA reads as TGCGCCAGCAGTCGACGGGGTCAAGACTACGAGCAGTACTTC. The encoded protein is CASSRRGQDYEQYF.

As to this clone: This same CDR3 is encoded by further DNA sequences in the sample. The gene calls are TRBV5-1 and TRBJ1-2, with TRBD1 as a possible D gene (5 bases). Germline V lookup: CDR1 SGHRS, CDR2 YFSETQ. Trimming cost V 0 bases and J 7 bases, with 10 bases left between them. The CDR3 spans 13 residues. The chain's CDR3 is CASSLGQGGGYTF. The CDR3 DNA reads as TGCGCCAGCAGCTTGGGCCAGGGTGGTGGCTACACCTTC.

V gene TRBV6-5 combines with J gene TRBJ2-3; perhaps TRBD2 as D (5 bases). V dropped 7 bases and J dropped 2 bases, with 13 bases sitting between them. The germline V gene has CDR1 MNHEY and CDR2 SVGAGI. CDR3 size: 14 residues. CDR3: CASTPRADTDTQYF. The CDR3 coding sequence is TGTGCCAGCACCCCGCGGGCCGACACAGATACGCAGTATTTT.

The chain employs TRBV12-3 or TRBV12-4 and TRBJ1-2, with 7 bases identical to TRBD1. The ends lost 10 bases at V and 3 bases at J; junction bases unmatched: 5. There are 12 residues in the CDR3. The CDR3 bases are TGTGCCACCAGGGGGGAGGACTATGGCTACACCTTC. Translated, it gives CATRGEDYGYTF.

The chain uses TRBV4-1 and TRBJ2-1, with D perhaps TRBD2 (7 bases). The CDR3 is 16 amino acids. The germline V gene encodes CDR1 MGHRA and CDR2 YSYEKL. V lost 0 bases to trimming and J lost 0 bases, with 9 bases between them. The CDR3 DNA reads TGCGCCAGCAGCCAAGAAGGGGGGGCCTCCTACAATGAGCAGTTCTTC. Protein: CASSQEGGASYNEQFF.

This chain connects TRBV10-1 to TRBJ2-3; D is perhaps TRBD1 (5 bases). The V end lost 3 bases, the J end lost 6 bases, and 10 bases lay between the germline ends. The length of the CDR3 is 13 residues. Per the germline V gene, CDR1 is WNHNN and CDR2 is SYGVQD (reference sequence). The CDR3 nucleotides are TGCGCCAGCAGTGATTCCCCAGGGGATACGCAGTATTTT. Protein sequence: CASSDSPGDTQYF.

V and J are TRBV11-2 and TRBJ2-2; 9 bases line up with TRBD1. This CDR3 comprises 14 residues. The germline gives CDR1 SGHAT, CDR2 FQNNGV. J was trimmed by 5 bases and V by 8 bases; bases with no gene match: 6. The CDR3 DNA is TGTGCCAGCCGGACAGGGGTGGGGACCGGGGAGCTGTTTTTT. Encoded protein: CASRTGVGTGELFF.

V is TRBV5-6 and J is TRBJ2-5; TRBD1 matches 10 bases. V dropped 3 bases and J dropped 5; count of bases not matched to a gene: 7. Germline-derived CDR1 and CDR2 are SGHDT and YYEEEE. This CDR3 has 15 amino acids. Here the CDR3 reads CASSSWTGGWETQYF. The CDR3 DNA reads as TGTGCCAGCAGCTCGTGGACAGGGGGTTGGGAGACCCAGTACTTC.

The chain uses TRBV30 and TRBJ2-1; 7 nucleotides align to TRBD1. This CDR3 region has 14 residues. With 7 bases clipped from V and 4 bases from J, the junction kept 10 bases outside the gene matches. Germline V gives CDR1 GTSNPN, CDR2 SVGIG (reference sequence). The CDR3 DNA reads TGTGCCTTCCAGAGGGGACAGTCATACAATGAGCAGTTCTTC. The encoded protein is CAFQRGQSYNEQFF.

This sequence joins TRBV5-1 and TRBJ2-7; weak D call: TRBD1 (5 bases). Trimming stripped 6 bases from V and 0 bases from J, with 13 bases between. This CDR3 is built from 14 residues. From germline, CDR1 is SGHRS and CDR2 YFSETQ. CDR3 in DNA: TGCGCCAGCACTTGGGGCCCGAGCTCCTACGAGCAGTACTTC. Protein: CASTWGPSSYEQYF.

The chain is built from TRBV9 and TRBJ2-1, with 11 bases lining up with TRBD2. The V segment lost 0 bases and the J segment 8 bases; nucleotides outside the gene matches: 13. CDR1 is SGDLS, CDR2 YYNGEE, per germline. The CDR3 has 18 residues. In DNA form, the CDR3 reads TGTGCCAGCAGCGTAGTAAGGGATCGACTAGCGGGGCTCGATGAGCAGTTCTTC. Translating it yields CASSVVRDRLAGLDEQFF.

V and J are TRBV30 and TRBJ2-7, with 9 bases lining up with TRBD1. V trimming: 5 bases; J trimming: 3 bases; junction bases outside the gene matches: 5. CDR1 GTSNPN and CDR2 SVGIG come from the germline V gene (reference sequence). CDR3 length equals 13 residues. The CDR3 nucleotides are TGTGCCTGGCGTTGGACAGGGGTCTACGAGCAGTACTTC. Translated: CAWRWTGVYEQYF.

The CDR3, as DNA: TGCAGTGCCGCAGGGGGCTATGGCTACACCTTC. It codes for CSAAGGYGYTF. This rearrangement joins TRBV20-1 to TRBJ1-2, with 7 bases matching TRBD1. Germline CDR1 reads DFQATT; CDR2 reads SNEGSKA (reference sequence). V was clipped by 6 bases and J by 4 bases; unmatched bases: 2. The CDR3 sequence is 11 residues long.

This clone was counted a single time. This CDR3 reads CASSIRGRAYGYTF. In DNA form, the CDR3 reads TGTGCCAGTAGTATACGGGGTAGGGCTTATGGCTACACCTTC. The genes are TRBV19 and TRBJ1-2; D remains ambiguous. Deletions cut 2 bases from V and 5 bases from J, with 12 bases between. The CDR3 extends over 14 amino acids. Looked up from germline, CDR1 is LNHDA and CDR2 is SQIVND (reference sequence).

The V gene is TRBV11-2, the J gene TRBJ2-1; D unresolved. Trimming took off 5 bases at V and 8 bases at J, with 7 bases between the two ends. The CDR3 loop spans 11 amino acids. The V gene's germline CDR1 is SGHAT and CDR2 FQNNGV. The CDR3 loop is CASSITDEQFF. CDR3 bases: TGTGCCAGCAGCATTACAGATGAGCAGTTCTTC. The variable domain in full, with the rest retrieved from reference TRBV11-2 and TRBJ2-1, is EAGVAQSPRYKIIEKRQSVAFWCNPISGHATLYWYQQILGQGPKLLIQFQNNGVVDDSQLPKDRFSAERLKGVDSTLKIQPAKLEDSAVYLCASSITDEQFFGPGTRLTVL.

Details on this clone: This sample includes further DNA sequences coding for the same CDR3. This chain links TRBV12-3 or TRBV12-4 with TRBJ2-3; D gene unclear. The CDR3 totals 13 residues. V lost 6 bases to trimming and J lost 1 base, with 8 bases between them. The CDR3 DNA reads as TGTGCCAGCAGCCTCACGGGCACAGATACGCAGTATTTT. Translation gives CASSLTGTDTQYF.

The rearrangement uses TRBV29-1 and TRBJ1-1; TRBD1 aligns across 7 bases. Trimming cost V 7 bases and J 7 bases; bases outside gene matches: 6. The germline CDR1 and CDR2 sequences are SQVTM and ANQGSEA. The CDR3 has 11 amino acids. CDR3 nucleotide sequence: TGCAGCGCCGACTCAGGGGGTGAAGCTTTCTTT. Its translation: CSADSGGEAFF.

The rearrangement uses TRBV3-1 (or the pseudogene TRBV3-2) and TRBJ2-7, with TRBD2 identical over 11 bases. The length of the CDR3 is 20 residues. Germline V gene sequence: CDR1 LGHDT, CDR2 YNNKEL (reference sequence). The trim removed 0 bases at V and 2 bases at J, leaving 15 bases unmatched. For the CDR3, the DNA is TGTGCCAGCAGCCAAGACCCCCCTCCAGCTAGCGGGGGGTCCCCCTACGAGCAGTACTTC. The encoded protein is CASSQDPPPASGGSPYEQYF.

The chain links TRBV10-3 to TRBJ1-2; 9 bases map to TRBD1. V gave up 6 bases and J gave up 10 bases; unmatched junction bases: 27. The CDR3 runs 19 residues. The germline gives CDR1 ENHRY, CDR2 SYGVKD. The CDR3 coding sequence is TGTGCCATCAGGCGTCCAACCGGGACAGGGCCTACCTCGGAGGGGCTCTACACCTTC. This translates into CAIRRPTGTGPTSEGLYTF.

The J gene is TRBJ2-5, the V gene TRBV18; 7 nucleotides match TRBD2. The CDR3 has 15 amino acids. In germline, CDR1 is KGHSH, CDR2 LQKENI. J was trimmed by 3 bases and V by 3 bases; bases with no gene match: 7. DNA for the CDR3: TGTGCCAGCTCACCTGGAGCGGGGCCCGAAGAGACCCAGTACTTC. It is translated as CASSPGAGPEETQYF.

The table lists this clone with a count of one. The chain employs TRBV30 and TRBJ1-2; D is ambiguous. With 3 bases removed from V and 4 bases from J, the gap between germline ends came to 18 bases. This CDR3 comprises 15 residues. Germline V gene data show CDR1 as GTSNPN and CDR2 as SVGIG (reference sequence). As DNA, the CDR3 is TGTGCCTGGAGGGGAGTTTCTGTGGGATTCTATGGCTACACCTTC. Translating it yields CAWRGVSVGFYGYTF.

The V gene is TRBV7-9, the J gene TRBJ1-1; 7 nucleotides line up with TRBD1. The V segment lost 6 bases and the J segment 3 bases; nucleotides outside the gene matches: 7. The CDR3 runs 14 residues. The germline CDR1 and CDR2 sequences are SEHNR and FQNEAQ (reference sequence). CDR3 region: CASRSGTEYTEAFF. The CDR3 DNA reads as TGTGCCAGCAGGTCCGGGACAGAATACACTGAAGCTTTCTTT.

The chain has TRBV13 and TRBJ2-5, with 8 bases matching TRBD2. The germline V gene has CDR1 PRHDT and CDR2 FYEKMQ (reference sequence). The J segment lost 4 bases and the V segment lost 0 bases, leaving 4 bases of the junction unmatched. The length of the CDR3 is 15 residues. CDR3 in DNA: TGTGCCAGCAGCTTAGGAGCGGGGGCTGGAGAGACCCAGTACTTC. Protein product: CASSLGAGAGETQYF.

V is TRBV3-1 (or the pseudogene TRBV3-2) and J is TRBJ2-7, with TRBD2 matching over 8 bases. Germline values: CDR1 LGHDT, CDR2 YNNKEL (reference sequence). CDR3 length equals 15 residues. J lost 7 bases, V lost 0 bases, and 8 bases had no gene match. The CDR3 nucleotides are TGTGCCAGCAGCCAAGATGCGGCGGGGGGTAGAGAGCAGTACTTC. Translated: CASSQDAAGGREQYF.

This clone has a single count. The chain couples TRBV28 to TRBJ1-5; unclear D gene. The CDR3 is 15 amino acids. CDR1 is MDHEN and CDR2 is SYDVKM in the germline V gene. V shed 3 bases and J shed 5 bases, with 14 bases lying between them. CDR3 amino acids: CASSLGSGGYQPQHF. In nucleotides, the CDR3 is TGTGCCAGCAGTTTGGGATCCGGAGGGTATCAGCCCCAGCATTTT.

The chain links TRBV12-5 to TRBJ2-5; 14 bases map to TRBD2. V gave up 6 bases and J gave up 6 bases; unmatched junction bases: 6. This CDR3 has 15 amino acids. The germline gives CDR1 LGHNT, CDR2 FRNRAP. The CDR3 DNA is TGTGCTAGTGGCGCGACTAGCGGGGGGGGGCAGACCCAGTACTTC. Translating gives CASGATSGGGQTQYF.

The chain uses TRBV5-1 and TRBJ2-3; 7 nucleotides line up with TRBD2. The CDR3 is 15 amino acids. From germline, CDR1 is SGHRS and CDR2 YFSETQ. The V and J ends lost 4 bases and 0 bases, in that order; junction bases with no gene match: 5. As DNA, the CDR3 is TGCGCCAGCAGCCCTCTGGGGGGGAGCACAGATACGCAGTATTTT. Its translation: CASSPLGGSTDTQYF.

The V gene is TRBV11-3, the J gene TRBJ2-3; weak D call: TRBD2 (6 bases). The CDR3 spans 14 residues. Looked up from germline, CDR1 is SGHNT and CDR2 is YENEEA. V was pared by 5 bases and J by 5 bases, with 14 bases between. The CDR3 reads CASSAGGMQDTQYF. CDR3 DNA: TGTGCCAGCAGCGCTGGAGGGATGCAAGATACGCAGTATTTT.

This rearrangement joins TRBV19 to TRBJ1-1; the D is unclear. The V end lost 9 bases, the J end lost 7 bases, and 9 bases lay between the germline ends. The CDR3 totals 10 residues. The germline CDR1 and CDR2 sequences are LNHDA and SQIVND (reference sequence). The CDR3 loop is CASVGGEAFF. In DNA, the CDR3 is TGTGCCAGCGTTGGCGGTGAAGCTTTCTTT.